This entry is about one TCR beta chain. Its antigen is undetermined. This CDR3 spans 17 amino acids. V lost 0 bases, J lost 4 bases, and 11 bases stayed unmatched. Per germline, CDR1 MGHRA and CDR2 YSYEKL. The sample comes from a study of OX40 agonist ivuxolimab in advanced cancers. Study details: Three patients, one with hepatocellular carcinoma and two with cutaneous melanoma, achieved partial responses. Study results and limitations: Partial responders treated at 0.1-3.0 mg/kg exhibited clonal expansion among the lowest measured.

Only in-frame clones appear in the TCRdb table, and some are missing; sequencing was by immunoSEQ multiplex PCR. The sample has about 13,000 clones; less than 90% are singletons. The clonotype originates from an adult with an advanced solid tumor such as melanoma, head and neck, liver or kidney cancer. Here the sequenced sample was CD4+ or CD8+ T cells sorted from blood, taken in a trial of the OX40 agonist ivuxolimab. This chain joins TRBV4-1 and TRBJ2-7, with 8 bases that match TRBD1. The CDR3 DNA sequence: TGCGCCAGCAGCCAAGAAAGGGCCGGACAGGGAATTTACGAGCAGTACTTC. Translating gives CASSQERAGQGIYEQYF.